What follows describes a single T cell receptor (beta chain). The target antigen is unknown. These data come from a study of CD8 T cells in ankylosing spondylitis. Study-wide results and caveats: Earlier literature documents some of the motif variants in reactive arthritis synovial fluid and blood. Reported data indicate significant enrichment of disease-linked clones within matched ankylosing spondylitis synovial fluid.

Using its own MiXCR run on the 5' RACE reads, TCRdb lists one record per CDR3 protein. The table has about 160,000 distinct CDR3 sequences, around 8.9% seen once. The sample comprised blood, either unsorted or a sorted T cell fraction (not recorded which). This sequence originates from a female donor with ankylosing spondylitis or in good health (not recorded which).

The CDR3 here is CASSFRDDHSSSYNEQFF. The CDR3 nucleotides read TGTGCCAGCAGCTTCCGGGACGACCATTCTAGCTCCTACAATGAGCAGTTCTTC. The chain has TRBV11-2 and TRBJ2-1; D possibly matches TRBD1 or TRBD2 (5 bases each). This CDR3 spans 18 amino acids. Trimming cost V 3 bases and J 0 bases, with 18 bases left between them. Looked up from germline, CDR1 is SGHAT and CDR2 is FQNNGV.